This is a list of T cell receptor beta chains from one sample in a study of PD-L1 blockade in urothelial cancer. Measured with immunoSEQ multiplex PCR; TCRdb has only the in-frame clones, and not every one. The repertoire holds about 14,000 clones, around nine tenths seen once, with 13% to 15% in the top ten. Sequenced here: PBMCs, sampled around atezolizumab (anti-PD-L1) treatment. Receptors were obtained from a man in his 70s with urothelial cancer. Both conserved end residues are part of each CDR3. The D gene is left open where the match is weak. Clone size is given for some rows only: seen once, a few or many times, or a class if the clone is expanded.

cdr3_nt cdr3_aa d_call clone_size j_call v_call
TGTGCCAGTAGTATTGGCGGAGAAGTCTATAATTCACCCCTCCACTTT CASSIGGEVYNSPLHF NA NA TRBJ1-6 TRBV19
TGTGCCAGCAGTCAAGGACTTTATGGCTACACCTTC CASSQGLYGYTF NA NA TRBJ1-2 TRBV6-5
TGTGCCAGCAGCCGTAGGACTAGCGGTTGGGATGAGCAGTTCTTC CASSRRTSGWDEQFF TRBD2 NA TRBJ2-1 TRBV7-2
TGTGCCAGCAGCTCGGGACTCCCGAACACCGGGGAGCTGTTTTTT CASSSGLPNTGELFF NA NA TRBJ2-2 TRBV11-2
TGTGCCAGCAGGGTCGCCAGCGGGGGCCAGAACACCGGGGAGCTGTTTTTT CASRVASGGQNTGELFF TRBD2 NA TRBJ2-2 TRBV5-4
TGTGCCAGCAGCCGGAGAAAGGGGAGGGGTCAGCCCCAGCATTTT CASSRRKGRGQPQHF NA NA TRBJ1-5 TRBV7-7
TGTGCCAGCAGCTTTGATCCTGGGACTAGCGGGTACGAGCAGTACTTC CASSFDPGTSGYEQYF TRBD2 NA TRBJ2-7 TRBV5-4
TGTGCCAGCAGTGGAACAGGGGGTTGGCAGCCCCAGCATTTT CASSGTGGWQPQHF TRBD1 NA TRBJ1-5 TRBV6-4
TGTGCCAGCAGCCCTCTCGGGCGGGACTGGGGATACAATGAGCAGTTCTTC CASSPLGRDWGYNEQFF NA NA TRBJ2-1 TRBV7-8
TGCGCCAGCAGCGATAGGGGCTCTGGAAACACCATATATTTT CASSDRGSGNTIYF NA NA TRBJ1-3 TRBV5-1
TGTGCCAGCAGCCTGGGAGCCTCAATCGAGACCCAGTACTTC CASSLGASIETQYF NA NA TRBJ2-5 TRBV7-6
TGTGCCAGCAGTTTTTGGGGGGTGGGCTTCTCTGGGGCCAACGTCCTGACTTTC CASSFWGVGFSGANVLTF NA once TRBJ2-6 TRBV28
TGTGCCTGGAGTGGGGGGCGGTACGAGCAGTACTTC CAWSGGRYEQYF NA NA TRBJ2-7 TRBV30
TGTGCCACAGGGCCCCACTATGGCTACACCTTC CATGPHYGYTF NA NA TRBJ1-2 TRBV19
TGCGCCAGCAGATCAGGGGGGACTGAAGCTTTCTTT CASRSGGTEAFF TRBD1 NA TRBJ1-1 TRBV5-1
TGTGCCATCAGTAAAACTAGCGGAGACTTGGGCGAGCAGTACTTC CAISKTSGDLGEQYF TRBD2 once TRBJ2-7 TRBV10-3
TGTGCCTGGGATCTCGGGGGTGCTGGAAACACCATATATTTT CAWDLGGAGNTIYF NA NA TRBJ1-3 TRBV30
TGTGCCAGCAGTGACCAATACAGCTCCTACGAGCAGTACTTC CASSDQYSSYEQYF NA NA TRBJ2-7 TRBV2
TGTGCCAGCAGCCCAGCTGGGACAGGGGAAACTGAAGCTTTCTTT CASSPAGTGETEAFF TRBD1 NA TRBJ1-1 TRBV7-6
TGTGCCAGCAGTTTTACTAGCTCCTACAATGAGCAGTTCTTC CASSFTSSYNEQFF NA NA TRBJ2-1 TRBV2
TGTGCCAGCAGTTTACAGGGTGGGTCCTACAATGAGCAGTTCTTC CASSLQGGSYNEQFF NA large TRBJ2-1 TRBV27
TGTGCCAGCAGCCCGAGGGGGGGGACCGTATTTTTTGATGGCTACACCTTC CASSPRGGTVFFDGYTF NA NA TRBJ1-2 TRBV5-4
TGTGCCAGCAGTGTGCCGGGACAGGGACTCTACGAGCAGTACTTC CASSVPGQGLYEQYF TRBD1 NA TRBJ2-7 TRBV6-1
TGTGCCAGCAGTGAACCGCTTTATTACGGCAGGGTCCAAGAGACCCAGTACTTC CASSEPLYYGRVQETQYF NA once TRBJ2-5 TRBV2
TGTGCCACCAGCAGAGGAGGGACAGGGGTGGACTTC CATSRGGTGVDF TRBD1 NA TRBJ2-7 TRBV15
TGCGCCAGCAGCTTTGGGCAAATGCCTTCCTACGAGCAGTACTTC CASSFGQMPSYEQYF NA NA TRBJ2-7 TRBV5-1
TGCGCCAGCGGGACAGACCGGTTATATGGCTACACCTTC CASGTDRLYGYTF TRBD1 NA TRBJ1-2 TRBV10-2
TGTGCCAGCAGTTTCCAGACCTACGAGCAGTACTTC CASSFQTYEQYF NA NA TRBJ2-7 TRBV28
TGTGCTTATGGGCGGGGCATGAACACTGAAGCTTTCTTT CAYGRGMNTEAFF NA NA TRBJ1-1 TRBV7-9
TGTGCCAGCACCTCCCTGACAGCGAGCAATCAGCCCCAGCATTTT CASTSLTASNQPQHF NA NA TRBJ1-5 TRBV19